The entry below gives a single TCR beta chain sequence along with its context. The antigen it binds to is not known. No much larger clone is present one base from it, and per-base qualities are unavailable. The collaborating institutions used their own protocols to collect whole blood in K2EDTA tubes. Collaborator samples were shipped for TCRbeta analysis as frozen whole blood, isolated PBMCs, or DNA extracted from either sample type. The immunoSEQ Assay, a bias-controlled multiplex PCR, was used to amplify TCRbeta CDR3 regions from genomic DNA. In the original analysis: The number of nucleated cells in each sample was estimated by amplification of reference gene primers within the assay. Sequence reads were collapsed and filtered to measure the absolute abundance of every unique TCRbeta CDR3 rearrangement. For each sample, productive Simpson clonality was calculated by taking the square root of Simpson's diversity index across productive rearrangements. Imported from immuneACCESS, the table was reduced by TCRdb to in-frame sequences with V and J called. These copies leave out some clones; in studies compared against another copy, an unresolved V gene accounts for under half, and the cause of the remainder is not known. The V and J calls and clone size are taken from that table; D and trimming were inferred from the DNA. The sample records 150,000 to 200,000 clones, 85% to 90% of which are singletons. The leading ten clones occupy roughly 5.6% of the sample.

From cysteine to phenylalanine, the CDR3 is 14 amino acids long. The DNA shown is the 42-base CDR3, in frame from base 1. Per the germline V gene (reference sequence), MNHEY is the CDR1 and SMNVEV is the CDR2. Trimming removed 6 bases from V and 7 bases from J; the gene matches leave 5 bases unexplained. This sample was taken from a study of blood T cell repertoires in COVID-19 (dated by TCRdb to the early 2020s). With regard to the full study: Samples covering the acute and convalescent phases of COVID-19 were provided by collaborators in the United States, Italy and Spain. Samples came from the ongoing ImmuneRACE study (first 160 participants) plus 1,254 subjects from 6 global collaborators. The prospective study material was composed of cDNA or gDNA derived from T cells, B-cell-depleted T cells, or PBMCs. Nearly every sample came with metadata listing a de-identified subject ID, COVID-19 status, age in years and sex. HLA class I and class II types, where available, came from metadata supplied by the sample provider rather than from assay-based typing. The dataset comprised deeply sampled blood TCRbeta repertoires from subjects exposed to, actively infected with, or recovered from COVID-19. The repertoires were made available in a free public database intended to serve as a resource for research on the immune response to SARS-CoV-2.

Results the study describes overall, beyond this receptor: The quantity of clinical and demographic metadata differed by source and by participant and was supplied without curation.

The origin of this receptor is a man aged 35 to 55 with active or convalescent COVID-19. Sequenced material: peripheral blood. The chain uses TRBV27 and TRBJ1-6, with TRBD1 matching 8 junction bases. The CDR3 region: CASRGDRWNSPLHF. The nucleotide sequence is TGTGCCAGCAGAGGGGACAGGTGGAATTCACCCCTCCACTTT.